Listed below are T cell receptor beta chains from one sample, sequenced in a study of CD8 T cells in ankylosing spondylitis. TCRdb used MiXCR to reprocess the 5' RACE reads, holding one entry per CDR3 protein. The table records fewer than 250,000 distinct CDR3 sequences, 8% to 11% of them present only once. The material sequenced was blood, either unsorted or a sorted T cell fraction (not recorded which). These receptors all stem from a male donor with ankylosing spondylitis or in good health (not recorded which). Each CDR3 is given with its conserved first and last residue. A D gene is named only where the DNA matches it firmly. Size is stated for part of the rows, as once, few or many counts, or as a class when the clone is expanded.

D | size | J | V | DNA | CDR3
NA | few | TRBJ2-1 | TRBV4-1 | TGCGCCAGCAGCGGAACACGGGGCTCGTCCTACAATGAGCAGTTCTTC | CASSGTRGSSYNEQFF
TRBD2 | NA | TRBJ2-1 | TRBV20-1 | TGCAGTGCCCCTCCGGGGGGGCCTCACAATGAGCAGTTCTTC | CSAPPGGPHNEQFF
NA | many | TRBJ2-1 | TRBV5-1 | TGCGCCAGCAGCTTTGTAACGCCGCAGAACAATGAGCAGTTCTTC | CASSFVTPQNNEQFF
NA | NA | TRBJ2-7 | TRBV30 | TGTGCCTGGAGTGTACTGGGGGTCGAGCAGTACTTC | CAWSVLGVEQYF
NA | few | TRBJ2-3 | TRBV2 | TGTGCCAGCAGTTCTACTCCGAAGGCGCAGTATTTT | CASSSTPKAQYF
TRBD1 | many | TRBJ2-5 | TRBV20-1 | TGCAGTGCCCCTAGTCGCTCCGGGACAGTAAAAGAGACCCAGTACTTC | CSAPSRSGTVKETQYF
TRBD1 | many | TRBJ2-7 | TRBV5-1 | TGCGCCAGCAGCCTGGACCCGGGACAGGACTACGAGCAGTACTTC | CASSLDPGQDYEQYF
NA | many | TRBJ2-5 | TRBV5-1 | TGCGCCAGCAGCTTGGGTTCGCCTGAAGAGACCCAGTACTTC | CASSLGSPEETQYF
TRBD2 | many | TRBJ2-7 | TRBV30 | TGTGCCTGGAGTGTAGTTCCTAGCGGCCCCTCCTACGAGCAGTACTTC | CAWSVVPSGPSYEQYF
NA | many | TRBJ2-5 | TRBV4-2 | TGTGCCAGCAGCCGGGACGGGGGCGAGGGAGAGACCCAGTACTTC | CASSRDGGEGETQYF
NA | NA | TRBJ2-4 | TRBV11-2 | TGTGCCAGCAGCCTTAGGGGAGCGAAAAACATTCAGTACTTC | CASSLRGAKNIQYF